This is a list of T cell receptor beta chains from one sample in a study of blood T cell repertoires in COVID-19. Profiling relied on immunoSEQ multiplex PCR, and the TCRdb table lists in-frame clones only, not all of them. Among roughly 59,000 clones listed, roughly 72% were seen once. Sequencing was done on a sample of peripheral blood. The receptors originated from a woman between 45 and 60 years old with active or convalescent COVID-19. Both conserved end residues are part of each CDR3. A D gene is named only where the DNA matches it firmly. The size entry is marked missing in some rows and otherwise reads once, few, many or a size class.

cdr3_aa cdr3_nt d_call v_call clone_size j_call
CASSSRGSDYGYTF TGTGCCAGCTCGTCCAGGGGTTCGGACTATGGCTACACCTTC - TRBV18 few TRBJ1-2
CASSSGTGLGNTIYF TGTGCCAGCAGCTCCGGGACAGGGCTTGGAAACACCATATATTTT TRBD1 TRBV7-9 - TRBJ1-3
CASSLVTQGFEKLFF TGTGCCAGCAGCTTGGTAACACAGGGGTTTGAAAAACTGTTTTTT TRBD1 TRBV5-8 - TRBJ1-4
CASSYAYRRTANEKLFF TGTGCCAGCAGCTACGCCTACCGGAGGACCGCTAATGAAAAACTGTTTTTT - TRBV3-1/TRBV3-2 - TRBJ1-4
CASSEVGRANEQFF TGTGCCAGCAGTGAGGTCGGGAGGGCGAATGAGCAGTTCTTC TRBD2 TRBV2 - TRBJ2-1
CASSRTPWGELFF TGTGCCAGCAGTCGGACACCTTGGGGGGAGCTGTTTTTT - TRBV6-5 - TRBJ2-2
CASSQVTSGEAYTQYF TGTGCCAGCAGCCAAGTGACTAGCGGAGAAGCTTATACGCAGTATTTT TRBD2 TRBV4-2 - TRBJ2-3
CASSQDSLSNQPQHF TGCGCCAGCAGCCAAGATTCCTTGAGCAATCAGCCCCAGCATTTT - TRBV4-3 - TRBJ1-5
CASSLSGQGSSYEQYF TGCGCCAGCAGCTTGAGCGGACAGGGGTCCTCCTACGAGCAGTACTTC TRBD1 TRBV5-1 - TRBJ2-7
CASSRSHNSNQPQHF TGTGCCAGCAGCCGCTCCCACAATAGCAATCAGCCCCAGCATTTT - TRBV6-5 - TRBJ1-5
CAISTTGGETEAFF TGTGCCATCAGTACAACAGGGGGCGAGACTGAAGCTTTCTTT TRBD1 TRBV10-3 few TRBJ1-1
CASSRIQGSYNEQFF TGTGCCAGCAGTCGAATCCAGGGGAGTTACAATGAGCAGTTCTTC - TRBV2 - TRBJ2-1
CASSASGRLNEQFF TGCGCCAGCAGTGCTAGCGGAAGGCTCAATGAGCAGTTCTTC TRBD2 TRBV10-1 - TRBJ2-1
CASSLGRLEQFF TGTGCCAGCAGCCTGGGAAGACTGGAGCAGTTCTTC - TRBV5-4 - TRBJ2-1
CASSPLRQGGINEQFF TGTGCCAGCTCACCACTAAGACAGGGGGGAATCAATGAGCAGTTCTTC TRBD1 TRBV18 once TRBJ2-1
CATSAATGTSGPNEQFF TGTGCCACCAGTGCTGCGACCGGGACTAGCGGACCCAATGAGCAGTTCTTC TRBD2 TRBV24-1 - TRBJ2-1
CSASGDSRNQPQHF TGCAGTGCTAGTGGAGACAGTAGGAATCAGCCCCAGCATTTT - TRBV20-1 once TRBJ1-5
CASSVSSRLANNEQFF TGTGCCAGCAGCGTAAGTTCTAGGCTAGCGAACAATGAGCAGTTCTTC - TRBV9 - TRBJ2-1
CASSFLGGVENGYTF TGTGCCAGCAGCTTCCTTGGGGGGGTGGAGAATGGCTACACCTTC - TRBV7-9 - TRBJ1-2
CASRLGPTGGRTEAFF TGTGCAAGTCGCTTAGGACCGACAGGGGGTAGGACTGAAGCTTTCTTT - TRBV12-2 - TRBJ1-1
CASSEALPQGGHF TGTGCCAGCAGTGAAGCACTTCCACAGGGCGGCCACTTT - TRBV2 - TRBJ1-6
CASSPLTASGYNEQFF TGTGCCAGCAGCCCCCTCACGGCTAGCGGCTACAATGAGCAGTTCTTC TRBD2 TRBV7-8 - TRBJ2-1
CAWSVRENTEAFF TGTGCCTGGAGTGTACGAGAGAACACTGAAGCTTTCTTT - TRBV30 - TRBJ1-1
CSAHGGNSGNTIYF TGCAGCGCACACGGGGGGAACTCTGGAAACACCATATATTTT - TRBV29-1 - TRBJ1-3
CAWSDFLNTEAFF TGTGCCTGGAGTGATTTCTTAAACACTGAAGCTTTCTTT - TRBV30 - TRBJ1-1
CAIMAGGLEMNTEAFF TGTGCCATCATGGCAGGGGGCTTAGAGATGAACACTGAAGCTTTCTTT TRBD1 TRBV10-3 once TRBJ1-1
CASSGQGAEAFF TGTGCCAGCAGCGGACAGGGAGCTGAAGCTTTCTTT TRBD1 TRBV27 - TRBJ1-1
CASSIPGRVRTGELFF TGTGCCAGTAGTATCCCCGGCAGGGTGCGCACCGGGGAGCTGTTTTTT - TRBV19 once TRBJ2-2
CASSLGLSGYNEQFF TGTGCCAGCAGTTTAGGGTTGTCAGGCTACAATGAGCAGTTCTTC - TRBV27 - TRBJ2-1
CASSFLQGNGYTF TGTGCCAGCAGCTTTTTACAGGGTAATGGCTACACCTTC - TRBV11-1 - TRBJ1-2
CASSQEERMNTEAFF TGCGCCAGCAGCCAAGAGGAGCGCATGAACACTGAAGCTTTCTTT - TRBV4-3 many TRBJ1-1
CATSDLKGSSYNEQFF TGTGCCACCAGTGATTTGAAAGGGAGCTCCTACAATGAGCAGTTCTTC - TRBV24-1 - TRBJ2-1
CAISESKDGVENGYTF TGTGCCATCAGTGAGTCGAAGGACGGGGTGGAGAATGGCTACACCTTC - TRBV10-3 - TRBJ1-2
CAWSGQGGAAYNEQFF TGTGCCTGGAGTGGACAGGGTGGGGCCGCGTACAATGAGCAGTTCTTC TRBD1 TRBV30 - TRBJ2-1
CASSPDYNYIYEQYF TGTGCCAGCAGCCCGGACTATAATTACATCTACGAGCAGTACTTC - TRBV7-2 - TRBJ2-7
CASSPETGGVMFYEQYF TGTGCCAGCAGTCCCGAGACAGGGGGGGTCATGTTCTACGAGCAGTACTTC TRBD1 TRBV6-6 - TRBJ2-7
CASSPPRQGSKNTEAFF TGTGCCAGCAGTCCCCCTCGACAGGGAAGCAAGAACACTGAAGCTTTCTTT TRBD1 TRBV13 - TRBJ1-1
CASSLARVRDTEAFF TGCGCCAGCAGCTTGGCCCGGGTCAGGGACACTGAAGCTTTCTTT - TRBV5-1 - TRBJ1-1
CASSLEGLRASYNEQFF TGTGCCAGCAGCTTAGAGGGTTTGAGGGCGTCCTACAATGAGCAGTTCTTC - TRBV7-2 few TRBJ2-1
CASSSGAYNEQFF TGTGCCAGCAGCTCCGGAGCCTACAATGAGCAGTTCTTC - TRBV7-2 - TRBJ2-1
CASSPRLAGGVPRTGELFF TGTGCCAGCAGTCCCCGACTAGCGGGAGGGGTTCCGCGGACCGGGGAGCTGTTTTTT TRBD2 TRBV6-2/TRBV6-3 once TRBJ2-2
CASSRVLNTEAFF TGTGCCAGCAGTCGAGTGCTGAACACTGAAGCTTTCTTT - TRBV6-5 once TRBJ1-1
CASSPPSFNGYTF TGTGCCAGCTCACCACCAAGCTTTAATGGCTACACCTTC - TRBV18 - TRBJ1-2
CASRRPGATEAFF TGTGCCAGCAGGCGGCCAGGGGCGACTGAAGCTTTCTTT - TRBV5-8 - TRBJ1-1
CASSQDSRGEQFF TGTGCCAGCAGCCAAGACAGTCGGGGTGAGCAGTTCTTC - TRBV3-1/TRBV3-2 - TRBJ2-1
CASSRSEEANYGYTF TGTGCCAGCTCCCGGTCGGAGGAAGCTAACTATGGCTACACCTTC - TRBV6-5 - TRBJ1-2
CATSDTGTGPYGYTF TGTGCCACCAGTGATACCGGGACAGGACCCTATGGCTACACCTTC TRBD1 TRBV24-1 once TRBJ1-2
CAWSPQVSGYGYTF TGTGCCTGGAGCCCACAGGTCTCCGGCTATGGCTACACCTTC - TRBV30 - TRBJ1-2
CASVTGASGYGYTF TGTGCCAGCGTGACAGGGGCCTCTGGGTATGGCTACACCTTC TRBD1 TRBV6-5 - TRBJ1-2
CASSANRDGYGYTF TGTGCCAGCAGCGCCAACAGGGACGGCTATGGCTACACCTTC - TRBV27 - TRBJ1-2
CASSVLPGLADGGEQFF TGTGCCAGCAGCGTATTGCCCGGACTAGCGGACGGAGGTGAGCAGTTCTTC TRBD2 TRBV9 once TRBJ2-1
CASSGAGEAGELFF TGTGCCAGCAGTGGAGCCGGGGAGGCCGGGGAGCTGTTTTTT - TRBV25-1 - TRBJ2-2